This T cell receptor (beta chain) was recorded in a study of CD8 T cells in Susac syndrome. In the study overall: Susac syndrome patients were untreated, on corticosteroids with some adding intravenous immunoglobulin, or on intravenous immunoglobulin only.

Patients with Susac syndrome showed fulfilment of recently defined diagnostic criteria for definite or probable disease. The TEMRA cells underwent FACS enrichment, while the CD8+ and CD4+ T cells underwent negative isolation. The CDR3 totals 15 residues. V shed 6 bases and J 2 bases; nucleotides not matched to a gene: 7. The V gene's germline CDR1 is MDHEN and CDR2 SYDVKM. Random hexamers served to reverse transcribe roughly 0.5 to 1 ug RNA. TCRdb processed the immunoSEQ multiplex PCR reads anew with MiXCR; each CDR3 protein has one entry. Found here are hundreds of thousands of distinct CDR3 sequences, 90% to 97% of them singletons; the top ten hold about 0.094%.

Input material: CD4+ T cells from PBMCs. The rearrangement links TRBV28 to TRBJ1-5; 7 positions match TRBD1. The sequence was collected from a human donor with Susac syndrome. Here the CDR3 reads CASSPEGAGNQPQHF. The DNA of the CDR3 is TGTGCCAGCAGCCCCGAGGGGGCAGGCAATCAGCCCCAGCATTTT.